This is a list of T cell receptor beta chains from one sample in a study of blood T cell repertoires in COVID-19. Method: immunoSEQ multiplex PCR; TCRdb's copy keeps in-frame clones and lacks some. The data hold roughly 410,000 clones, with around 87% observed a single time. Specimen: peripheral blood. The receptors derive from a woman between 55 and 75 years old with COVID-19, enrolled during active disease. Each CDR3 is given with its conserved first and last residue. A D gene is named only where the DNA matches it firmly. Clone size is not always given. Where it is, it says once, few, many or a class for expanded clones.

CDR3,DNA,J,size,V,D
CASSPLSRQVYGYTF,TGTGCCAGCAGCCCCCTCTCGAGACAGGTCTATGGCTACACCTTC,TRBJ1-2,NA,TRBV4-2,NA
CASSQGMNTEAFF,TGCGCCAGCAGCCAGGGCATGAACACTGAAGCTTTCTTT,TRBJ1-1,NA,TRBV5-1,NA
CASSRLDITSGTDTQYF,TGTGCCAGCAGCCGTTTAGATATTACTAGCGGCACAGATACGCAGTATTTT,TRBJ2-3,NA,TRBV7-8,TRBD2
CASRGPRSNQPQHF,TGTGCCAGCAGGGGGCCCCGGTCCAATCAGCCCCAGCATTTT,TRBJ1-5,NA,TRBV6-5,NA
CASSRTSDQPQHF,TGTGCCAGCAGTCGGACTTCGGATCAGCCCCAGCATTTT,TRBJ1-5,NA,TRBV12-3/TRBV12-4,NA
CASSRTGRQETQYF,TGTGCCAGTAGTAGGACAGGGCGACAAGAGACCCAGTACTTC,TRBJ2-5,NA,TRBV19,TRBD1
CASSDSGLKTQYF,TGTGCCAGCAGTGATTCAGGGTTGAAGACCCAGTACTTC,TRBJ2-5,NA,TRBV2,NA
CASSAVSSNYGYTF,TGTGCCAGCAGTGCCGTGAGCTCTAACTATGGCTACACCTTC,TRBJ1-2,NA,TRBV6-2/TRBV6-3,NA
CASSPRVVNTEAFF,TGTGCCAGCAGTCCCCGCGTGGTGAACACTGAAGCTTTCTTT,TRBJ1-1,NA,TRBV28,NA
CASSLGSLGNTIYF,TGTGCCAGCAGCTTGGGCTCACTTGGAAACACCATATATTTT,TRBJ1-3,NA,TRBV5-5,NA
CASSRGTGDTQYF,TGTGCCAGCAGCCGGGGGACCGGAGATACGCAGTATTTT,TRBJ2-3,NA,TRBV6-4,NA
CASSIPLRQGAPMNTEAFF,TGTGCCAGCAGTATCCCCTTAAGACAGGGAGCGCCGATGAACACTGAAGCTTTCTTT,TRBJ1-1,once,TRBV28,TRBD1
CATSRDAQKETQYF,TGTGCCACCAGCAGAGATGCGCAAAAAGAGACCCAGTACTTC,TRBJ2-5,NA,TRBV15,NA
CASSPGTSSDTQYF,TGTGCCAGCAGCCCCGGGACTAGTTCAGATACGCAGTATTTT,TRBJ2-3,NA,TRBV7-3,TRBD2
CASSLSAFTSQPQHF,TGTGCCAGCAGTTTGTCTGCCTTTACTTCTCAGCCCCAGCATTTT,TRBJ1-5,NA,TRBV28,NA
CASSIQYNQPQHF,TGTGCCAGTAGTATACAGTACAATCAGCCCCAGCATTTT,TRBJ1-5,once,TRBV19,NA
CASSRDRGRSYEQYF,TGTGCCAGCAGCCGGGACAGGGGGCGATCCTACGAGCAGTACTTC,TRBJ2-7,few,TRBV3-1/TRBV3-2,TRBD1
CASSQIDSSYNSPLHF,TGCGCCAGCAGCCAAATCGACAGCTCCTATAATTCACCCCTCCACTTT,TRBJ1-6,NA,TRBV4-1,NA
CASSPRTTFDGYTF,TGTGCCAGCAGCCCCCGGACAACCTTCGATGGCTACACCTTC,TRBJ1-2,NA,TRBV3-1/TRBV3-2,NA
CASSDRGLSPGSPLHF,TGTGCCAGCAGTGACAGGGGTTTAAGCCCTGGTTCACCCCTCCACTTT,TRBJ1-6,NA,TRBV2,NA
CASSRSDSGANVLTF,TGTGCCAGTAGTAGGAGTGATTCTGGGGCCAACGTCCTGACTTTC,TRBJ2-6,NA,TRBV19,NA
CASSERVRQGYQPQHF,TGTGCCAGCAGTGAAAGGGTTCGGCAGGGGTATCAGCCCCAGCATTTT,TRBJ1-5,NA,TRBV2,NA
CASRAPGFEAFF,TGTGCCAGCAGGGCCCCCGGGTTCGAAGCTTTCTTT,TRBJ1-1,once,TRBV27,NA
CTSSLLSWRLIPYEKLFF,TGCACCAGCAGCCTCCTCTCCTGGAGGCTTATACCATATGAAAAACTGTTTTTT,TRBJ1-4,NA,TRBV1,NA
CASSQVAGGIQETQYF,TGCGCCAGCAGCCAAGTAGCGGGGGGGATCCAAGAGACCCAGTACTTC,TRBJ2-5,NA,TRBV4-1,TRBD2
CASSYRTGEKLFF,TGTGCCAGCAGCTACAGAACGGGGGAAAAACTGTTTTTT,TRBJ1-4,NA,TRBV7-9,NA
CASSPPSGGRQETQYF,TGTGCCAGCAGCCCGCCTAGCGGGGGAAGGCAAGAGACCCAGTACTTC,TRBJ2-5,NA,TRBV3-1/TRBV3-2,TRBD2
CASSPPWTGGIYEQYF,TGTGCCAGCTCTCCTCCTTGGACAGGGGGCATCTACGAGCAGTACTTC,TRBJ2-7,once,TRBV18,TRBD1
CASSKNRGNTEAFF,TGTGCCAGCAGCAAAAACAGGGGTAACACTGAAGCTTTCTTT,TRBJ1-1,NA,TRBV11-3,TRBD1
CASSLNSPLAKNIQYF,TGCGCCAGCAGCCTAAACAGTCCTCTAGCCAAAAACATTCAGTACTTC,TRBJ2-4,NA,TRBV5-1,NA
CASSEQGYNSPLHF,TGTGCCAGCAGTGAACAGGGGTATAATTCACCCCTCCACTTT,TRBJ1-6,NA,TRBV25-1,NA
CASSPGLALDTQYF,TGTGCCAGCAGCCCGGGACTAGCGCTTGATACGCAGTATTTT,TRBJ2-3,NA,TRBV9,TRBD2